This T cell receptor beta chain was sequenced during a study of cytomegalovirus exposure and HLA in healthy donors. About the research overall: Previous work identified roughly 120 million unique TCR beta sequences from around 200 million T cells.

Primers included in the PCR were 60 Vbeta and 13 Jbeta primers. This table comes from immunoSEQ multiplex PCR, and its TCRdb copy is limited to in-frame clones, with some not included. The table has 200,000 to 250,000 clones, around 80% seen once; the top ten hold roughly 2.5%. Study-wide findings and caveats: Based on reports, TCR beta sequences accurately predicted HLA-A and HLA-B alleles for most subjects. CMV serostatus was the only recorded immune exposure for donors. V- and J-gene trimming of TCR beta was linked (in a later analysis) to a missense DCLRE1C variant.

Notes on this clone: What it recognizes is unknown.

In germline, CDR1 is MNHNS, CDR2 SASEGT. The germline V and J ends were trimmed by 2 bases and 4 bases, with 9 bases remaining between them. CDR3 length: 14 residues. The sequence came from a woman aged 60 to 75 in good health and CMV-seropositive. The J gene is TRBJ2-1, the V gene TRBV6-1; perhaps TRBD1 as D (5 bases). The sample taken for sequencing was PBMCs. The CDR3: CASSEMTDYNEQFF. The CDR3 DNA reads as TGTGCCAGCAGTGAAATGACAGATTACAATGAGCAGTTCTTC.